This T cell receptor beta chain was obtained from a study of shared clonotypes between healthy human individuals. Study background: The study used three CD4 naive, three CD4 memory, two CD8 naive and one CD8 memory plate per donor. General observations from the study: Non-shared clonotypes displayed generation probabilities falling below those of clonotypes present in all four donors.

Details on this clone: What it binds is not known. One end of the junction is discordant with germline, which a read error may explain.

The CDR3 is 13 residues long. CDR1 is SSHAT, CDR2 FNYEAQ, per germline (reference sequence). Execution of the assay was at deep level. TCRdb's table, derived via immunoSEQ multiplex PCR, lists solely in-frame clones and lacks some. The profile shows roughly 600,000 clones, nearly 98% of them singletons. Terminally differentiated effector memory CD45RA+ cells were excluded from the naive CD8 cells, which were CD45RO-negative and positively selected for CCR7. Nashville, Tennessee was home to all donors, who were Caucasian adults. This clonotype originated in a man aged 30 to 45 in good health. The chain couples TRBV7-7 to TRBJ2-3; perhaps TRBD2 as D (5 bases). The sequencing sample was made of naive CD8+ T cells sorted from blood. CDR3 DNA sequence: TGTGCTAGCAGCTTAGAACTAGTCGATACGCAGTATTTT. It translates to CASSLELVDTQYF.